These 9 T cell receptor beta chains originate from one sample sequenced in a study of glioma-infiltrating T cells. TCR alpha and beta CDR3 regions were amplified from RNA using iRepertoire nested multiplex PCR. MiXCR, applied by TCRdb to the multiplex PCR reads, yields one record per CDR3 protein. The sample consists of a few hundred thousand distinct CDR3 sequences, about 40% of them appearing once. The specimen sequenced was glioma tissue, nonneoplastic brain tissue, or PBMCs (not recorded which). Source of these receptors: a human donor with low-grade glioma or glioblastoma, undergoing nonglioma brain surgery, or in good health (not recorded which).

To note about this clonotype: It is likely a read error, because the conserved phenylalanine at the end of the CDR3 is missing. DNA for the CDR3: TGTGCCAGCAGTTACATCGGGGGGTCCAAAAACATTCAGTACATC. Translating it yields CASSYIGGSKNIQYI. The rearrangement uses TRBV6-9 and TRBJ2-4; 7 positions agree with TRBD2. This CDR3 comprises 15 residues. Germline values: CDR1 MNHGY, CDR2 SVAAGI. Unmatched junction bases numbered 4, after V lost 3 bases and J lost 2 bases.

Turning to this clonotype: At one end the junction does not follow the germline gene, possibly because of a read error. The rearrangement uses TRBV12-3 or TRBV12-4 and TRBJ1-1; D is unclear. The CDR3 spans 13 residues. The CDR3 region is CASSLTPNTKAFF. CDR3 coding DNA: TGTGCCAGCAGTTTAACACCGAACACTAAAGCTTTCTTT.

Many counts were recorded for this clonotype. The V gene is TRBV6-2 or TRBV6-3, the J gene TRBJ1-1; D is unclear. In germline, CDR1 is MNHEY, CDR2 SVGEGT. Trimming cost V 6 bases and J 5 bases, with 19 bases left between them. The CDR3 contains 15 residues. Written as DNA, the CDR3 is TGTGCCAGCAGGAACCTCCGGAGGGAAAAAACTGAAGCTTTCTTT. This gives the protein CASRNLRREKTEAFF.

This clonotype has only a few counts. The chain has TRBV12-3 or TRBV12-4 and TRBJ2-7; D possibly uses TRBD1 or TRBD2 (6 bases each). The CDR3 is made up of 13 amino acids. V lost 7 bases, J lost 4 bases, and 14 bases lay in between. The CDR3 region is CASTNRGVYEQYF. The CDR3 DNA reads TGTGCCAGCACCAATAGGGGGGTGTACGAGCAGTACTTC.

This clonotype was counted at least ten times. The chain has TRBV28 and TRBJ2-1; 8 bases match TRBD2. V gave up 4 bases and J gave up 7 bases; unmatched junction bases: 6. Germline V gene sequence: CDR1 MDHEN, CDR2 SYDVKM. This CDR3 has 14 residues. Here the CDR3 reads CASSSREGRNEQFF. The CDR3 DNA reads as TGTGCCAGCAGTTCCCGGGAGGGTAGAAATGAGCAGTTCTTC.

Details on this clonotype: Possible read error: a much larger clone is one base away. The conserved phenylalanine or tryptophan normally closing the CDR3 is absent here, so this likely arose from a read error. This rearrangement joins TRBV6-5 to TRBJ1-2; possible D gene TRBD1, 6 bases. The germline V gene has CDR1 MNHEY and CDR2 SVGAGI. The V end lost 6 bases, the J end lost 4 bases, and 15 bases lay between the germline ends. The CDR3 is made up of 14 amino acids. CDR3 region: CASRGTGTPYGYTS. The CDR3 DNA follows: TGTGCCAGCAGGGGAACAGGGACCCCCTATGGCTACACCTCC.

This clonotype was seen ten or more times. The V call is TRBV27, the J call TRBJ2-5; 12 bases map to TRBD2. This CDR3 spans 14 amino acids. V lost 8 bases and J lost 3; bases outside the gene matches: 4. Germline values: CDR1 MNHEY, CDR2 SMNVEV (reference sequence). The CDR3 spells CASGRLAGEETQYF. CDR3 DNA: TGTGCCAGCGGAAGACTAGCGGGAGAAGAGACCCAGTACTTC.

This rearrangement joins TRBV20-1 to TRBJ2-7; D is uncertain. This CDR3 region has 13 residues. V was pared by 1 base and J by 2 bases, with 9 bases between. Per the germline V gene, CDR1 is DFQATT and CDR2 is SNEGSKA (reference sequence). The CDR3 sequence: CSARGPVTYEQYF. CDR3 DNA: TGCAGTGCTAGAGGTCCGGTCACCTACGAGCAGTACTTC.

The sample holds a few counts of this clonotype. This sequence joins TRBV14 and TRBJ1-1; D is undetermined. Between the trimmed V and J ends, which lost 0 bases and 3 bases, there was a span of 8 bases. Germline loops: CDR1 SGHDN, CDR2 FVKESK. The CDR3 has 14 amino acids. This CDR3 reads CASSQEVIYTEAFF. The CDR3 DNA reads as TGTGCCAGCAGCCAAGAAGTCATATACACTGAAGCTTTCTTT. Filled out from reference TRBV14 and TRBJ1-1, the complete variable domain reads EAGVTQFPSHSVIEKGQTVTLRCDPISGHDNLYWYRRVMGKEIKFLLHFVKESKQDESGMPNNRFLAERTGGTYSTLKVQPAELEDSGVYFCASSQEVIYTEAFFGQGTRLTVV.